This T cell receptor beta chain was profiled in a study of Graves' ophthalmopathy and Graves' hyperthyroidism. Turning to the study itself: Hyperthyroidism was considered stable when no ophthalmopathy appeared within 18 months of follow-up. Findings and limits, study-wide: Ophthalmopathy and stable hyperthyroidism were discriminated by a 13-signature model, with roughly 86% sensitivity and 81.08% specificity.

This clonotype was picked up many times. Its antigen is not identified. Thyroid ultrasound, orbital computed tomography, TRAb, serum thyroxine and clinical symptoms formed the basis of diagnosis. The CDR3 consists of 13 residues. Looked up from germline, CDR1 is SQVTM and CDR2 is ANQGSEA. Trimming took 4 bases from V and 7 from J, leaving 13 bases between them. TCR beta CDR3 amplification used RNA transcripts. The workflow started with a first-round RT-PCR run with HTBI primers and then moved on to a second-round multiplex PCR. Via MiXCR, TCRdb re-called the multiplex PCR reads, giving one row per CDR3 protein. The repertoire holds around 1,000,000 distinct CDR3 sequences, with about 36% as singletons.

The sequenced material came from peripheral blood or thyroid tissue (not recorded which). This chain connects TRBV29-1 to TRBJ1-4; D not certain. The receptor's source is an adult man with Graves' hyperthyroidism. CDR3 sequence reads: CSVGGGLSEKLFF. Written as DNA, the CDR3 is TGCAGCGTTGGGGGAGGGCTCAGTGAAAAACTGTTTTTT.